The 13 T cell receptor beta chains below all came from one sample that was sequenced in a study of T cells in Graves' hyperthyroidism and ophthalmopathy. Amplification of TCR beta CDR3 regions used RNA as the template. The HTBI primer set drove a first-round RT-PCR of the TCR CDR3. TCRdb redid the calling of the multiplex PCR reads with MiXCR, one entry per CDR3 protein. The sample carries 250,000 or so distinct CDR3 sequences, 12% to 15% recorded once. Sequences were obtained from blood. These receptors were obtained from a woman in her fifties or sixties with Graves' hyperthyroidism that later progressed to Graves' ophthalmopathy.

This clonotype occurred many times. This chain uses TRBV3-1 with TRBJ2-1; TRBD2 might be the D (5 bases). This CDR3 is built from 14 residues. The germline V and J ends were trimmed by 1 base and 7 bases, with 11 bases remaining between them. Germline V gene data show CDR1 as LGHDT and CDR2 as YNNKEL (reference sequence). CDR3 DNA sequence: TGTGCCAGCAGCCAAGGGAGGACTCAAAATGAGCAGTTCTTC. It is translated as CASSQGRTQNEQFF.

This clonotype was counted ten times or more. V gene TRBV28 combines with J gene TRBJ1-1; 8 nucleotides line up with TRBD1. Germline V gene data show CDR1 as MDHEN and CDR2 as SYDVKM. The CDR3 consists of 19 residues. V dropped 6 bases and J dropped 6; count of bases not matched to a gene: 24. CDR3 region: CASRRGWSGGASGGAEAFF. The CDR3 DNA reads TGTGCCAGCAGGCGCGGCTGGTCAGGGGGCGCATCAGGCGGAGCTGAAGCTTTCTTT.

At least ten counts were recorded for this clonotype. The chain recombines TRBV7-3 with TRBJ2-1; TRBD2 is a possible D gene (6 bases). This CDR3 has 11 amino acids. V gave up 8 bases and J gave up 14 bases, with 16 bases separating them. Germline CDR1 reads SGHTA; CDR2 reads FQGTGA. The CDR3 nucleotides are TGTGCCAGCGCCGGGGGAGCCCCAAAGTTCTTC. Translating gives CASAGGAPKFF.

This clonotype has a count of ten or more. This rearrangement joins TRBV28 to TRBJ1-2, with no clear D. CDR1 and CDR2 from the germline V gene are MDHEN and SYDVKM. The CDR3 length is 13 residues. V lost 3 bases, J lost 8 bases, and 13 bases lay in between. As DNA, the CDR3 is TGTGCCAGCAGTTTGTACATCCAGACGGGCTACACCTTC. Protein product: CASSLYIQTGYTF.

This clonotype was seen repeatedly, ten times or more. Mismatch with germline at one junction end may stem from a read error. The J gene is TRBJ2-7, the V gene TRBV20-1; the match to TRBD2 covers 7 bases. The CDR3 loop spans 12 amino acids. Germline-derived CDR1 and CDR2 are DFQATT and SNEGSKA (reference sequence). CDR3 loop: CEGLADSYEQYF. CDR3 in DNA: TGTGAAGGGCTAGCGGACTCCTACGAGCAGTACTTC.

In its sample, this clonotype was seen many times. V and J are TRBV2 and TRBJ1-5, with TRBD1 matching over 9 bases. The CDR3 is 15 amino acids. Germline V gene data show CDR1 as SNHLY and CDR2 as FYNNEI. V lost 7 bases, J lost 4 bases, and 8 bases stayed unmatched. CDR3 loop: CASIKDRGTNQPQHF. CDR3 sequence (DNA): TGTGCCAGCATAAAGGACAGGGGCACGAATCAGCCCCAGCATTTT.

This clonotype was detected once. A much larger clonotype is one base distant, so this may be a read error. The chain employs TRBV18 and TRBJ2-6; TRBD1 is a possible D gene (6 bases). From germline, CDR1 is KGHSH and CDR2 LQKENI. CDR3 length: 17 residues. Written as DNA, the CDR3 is TGTGCCAGCTCCAGGGGATTCAGTCACTCTGGGGCCAACATCCTGACTTTC. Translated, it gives CASSRGFSHSGANILTF.

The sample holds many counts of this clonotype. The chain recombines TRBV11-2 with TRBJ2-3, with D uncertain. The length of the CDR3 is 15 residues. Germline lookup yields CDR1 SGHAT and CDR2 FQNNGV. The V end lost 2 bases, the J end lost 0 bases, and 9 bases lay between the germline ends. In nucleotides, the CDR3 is TGTGCCAGCAGCTTACAGTTTACTAGCACAGATACGCAGTATTTT. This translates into CASSLQFTSTDTQYF. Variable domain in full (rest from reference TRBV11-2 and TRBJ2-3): EAGVAQSPRYKIIEKRQSVAFWCNPISGHATLYWYQQILGQGPKLLIQFQNNGVVDDSQLPKDRFSAERLKGVDSTLKIQPAKLEDSAVYLCASSLQFTSTDTQYFGPGTRLTVL.

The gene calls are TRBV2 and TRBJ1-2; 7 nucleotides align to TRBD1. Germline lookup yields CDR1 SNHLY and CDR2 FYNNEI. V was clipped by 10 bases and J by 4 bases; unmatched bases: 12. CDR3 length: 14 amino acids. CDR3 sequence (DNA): TGTGCCATCTTGGAGGAGGGGGCCGGCTATGGCTACACCTTC. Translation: CAILEEGAGYGYTF.

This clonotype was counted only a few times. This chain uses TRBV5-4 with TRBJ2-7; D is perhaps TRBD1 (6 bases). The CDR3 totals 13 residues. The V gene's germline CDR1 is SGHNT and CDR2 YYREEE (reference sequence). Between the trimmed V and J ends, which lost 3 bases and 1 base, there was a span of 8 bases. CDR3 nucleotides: TGTGCCAGCAGCTGGGACAATTCCTACGAGCAGTACTTC. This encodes CASSWDNSYEQYF. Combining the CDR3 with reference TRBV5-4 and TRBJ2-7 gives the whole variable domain ETGVTQSPTHLIKTRGQQVTLRCSSQSGHNTVSWYQQALGQGPQFIFQYYREEENGRGNFPPRFSGLQFPNYSSELNVNALELDDSALYLCASSWDNSYEQYFGPGTRLTVT.

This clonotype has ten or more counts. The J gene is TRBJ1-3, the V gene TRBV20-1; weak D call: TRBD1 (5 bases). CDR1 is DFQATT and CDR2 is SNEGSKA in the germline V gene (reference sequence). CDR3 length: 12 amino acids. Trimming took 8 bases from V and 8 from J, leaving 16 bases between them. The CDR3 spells CSSSQGGDTIYF. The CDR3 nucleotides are TGCAGTTCCTCTCAGGGTGGGGACACCATATATTTT.

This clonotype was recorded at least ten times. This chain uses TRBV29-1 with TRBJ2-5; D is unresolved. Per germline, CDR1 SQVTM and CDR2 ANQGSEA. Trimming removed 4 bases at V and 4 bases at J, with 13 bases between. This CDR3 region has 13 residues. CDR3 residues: CSVGPSGRETQYF. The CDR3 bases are TGCAGCGTTGGTCCCTCCGGAAGAGAGACCCAGTACTTC. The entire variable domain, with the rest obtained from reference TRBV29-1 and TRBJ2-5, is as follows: SAVISQKPSRDICQRGTSLTIQCQVDSQVTMMFWYRQQPGQSLTLIATANQGSEATYESGFVIDKFPISRPNLTFSTLTVSNMSPEDSSIYLCSVGPSGRETQYFGPGTRLLVL.

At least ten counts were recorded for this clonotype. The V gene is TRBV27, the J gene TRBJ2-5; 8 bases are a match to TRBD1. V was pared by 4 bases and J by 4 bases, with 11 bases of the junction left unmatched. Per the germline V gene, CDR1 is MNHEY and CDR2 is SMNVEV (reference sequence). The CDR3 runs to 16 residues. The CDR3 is CASSSRGPRRGETQYF. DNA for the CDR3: TGTGCCAGCAGTTCCAGGGGGCCCAGAAGGGGAGAGACCCAGTACTTC.